This T cell receptor (beta chain) came from a study of blood T cell repertoires in COVID-19. At the level of the study: Both acute and convalescent COVID-19 samples were obtained from the United States, Italy and Spain. PBMCs, B-cell-depleted T cells, or T cells were the source of the cDNA or gDNA that made up the material.

The V gene end was trimmed by 8 bases and the J gene end by 4 bases; junction bases not matched to a gene: 6. This CDR3 region has 16 residues. Looked up from germline, CDR1 is SGHTA and CDR2 is FQGNSA. How the authors handled the data: Amplified reference gene primers provided the basis for estimating nucleated cell counts. Repertoires were generated with immunoSEQ multiplex PCR, while TCRdb's copy carries only in-frame clones and drops some. V and J calls and clone size are as listed in that table; D and trimming were resolved from the DNA. The top ten clones hold 9.8% of a sample with fewer than 200,000 clones, approximately 85% of them seen once.

The origin of this receptor is a woman aged 80 or over with acute or convalescent COVID-19. The rearrangement links TRBV7-2 to TRBJ2-3, with 16 nucleotides matching TRBD2. The material sequenced was peripheral blood. This CDR3 is CASHLGLAGGADTQYF. DNA for the CDR3: TGTGCCAGCCACTTGGGACTAGCGGGGGGGGCAGATACGCAGTATTTT.